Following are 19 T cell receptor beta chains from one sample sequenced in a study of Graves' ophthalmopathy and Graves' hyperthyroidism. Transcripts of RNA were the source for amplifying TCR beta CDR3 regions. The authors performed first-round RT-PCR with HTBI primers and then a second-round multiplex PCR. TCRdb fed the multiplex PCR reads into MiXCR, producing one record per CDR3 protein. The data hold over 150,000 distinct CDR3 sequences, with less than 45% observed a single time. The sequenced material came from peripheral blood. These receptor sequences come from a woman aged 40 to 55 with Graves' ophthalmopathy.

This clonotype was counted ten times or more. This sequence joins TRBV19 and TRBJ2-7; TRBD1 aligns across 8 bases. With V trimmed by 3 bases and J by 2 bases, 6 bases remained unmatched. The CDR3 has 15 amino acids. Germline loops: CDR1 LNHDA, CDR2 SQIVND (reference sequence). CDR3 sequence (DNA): TGTGCCAGTAGTATTAGCGCACAGGGGGCCTACGAGCAGTACTTC. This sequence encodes CASSISAQGAYEQYF.

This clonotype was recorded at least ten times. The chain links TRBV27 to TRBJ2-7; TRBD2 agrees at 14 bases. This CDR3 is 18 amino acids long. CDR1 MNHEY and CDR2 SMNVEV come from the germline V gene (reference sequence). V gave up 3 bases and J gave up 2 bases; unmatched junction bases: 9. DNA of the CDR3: TGTGCCAGCAGTTTTTCCGGACTAGCGGGAGGACGGGCCTACGAGCAGTACTTC. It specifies CASSFSGLAGGRAYEQYF.

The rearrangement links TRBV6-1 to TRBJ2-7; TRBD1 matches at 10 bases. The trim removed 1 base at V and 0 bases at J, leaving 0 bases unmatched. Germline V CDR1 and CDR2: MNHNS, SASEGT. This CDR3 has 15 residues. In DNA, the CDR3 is TGTGCCAGCAGTGAAGGGACAGGGGGCTCCTACGAGCAGTACTTC. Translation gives CASSEGTGGSYEQYF.

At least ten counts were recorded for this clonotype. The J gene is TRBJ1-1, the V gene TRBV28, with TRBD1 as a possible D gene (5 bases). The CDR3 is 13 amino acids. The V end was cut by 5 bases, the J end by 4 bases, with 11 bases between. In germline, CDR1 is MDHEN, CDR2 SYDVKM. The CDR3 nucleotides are TGTGCCAGCAGTAACGGGGGGGGCACTGAAGCTTTCTTT. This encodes CASSNGGGTEAFF.

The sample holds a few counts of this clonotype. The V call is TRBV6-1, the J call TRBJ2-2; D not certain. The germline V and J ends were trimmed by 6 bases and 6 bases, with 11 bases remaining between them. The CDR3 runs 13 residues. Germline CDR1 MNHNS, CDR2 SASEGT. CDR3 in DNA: TGTGCCAGCAGAACAATTCAGCCCGGGGAGCTGTTTTTT. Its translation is CASRTIQPGELFF.

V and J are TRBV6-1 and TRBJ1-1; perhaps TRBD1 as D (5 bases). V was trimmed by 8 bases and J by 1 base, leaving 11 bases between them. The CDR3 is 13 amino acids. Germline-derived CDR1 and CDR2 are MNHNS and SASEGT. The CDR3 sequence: CASRRGSNTEAFF. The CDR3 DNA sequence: TGTGCCAGCCGTAGGGGATCGAACACTGAAGCTTTCTTT.

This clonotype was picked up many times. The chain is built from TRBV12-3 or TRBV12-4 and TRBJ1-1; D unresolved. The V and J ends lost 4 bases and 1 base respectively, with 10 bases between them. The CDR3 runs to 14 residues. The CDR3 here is CASSYSTQNTEAFF. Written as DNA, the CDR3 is TGTGCCAGCAGTTACTCGACACAGAACACTGAAGCTTTCTTT.

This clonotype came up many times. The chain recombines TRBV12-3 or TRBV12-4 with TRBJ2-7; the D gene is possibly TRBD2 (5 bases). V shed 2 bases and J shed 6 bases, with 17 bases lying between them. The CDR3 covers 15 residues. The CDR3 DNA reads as TGTGCCAGCAGTTTAACGTCCGGGGTTTACGGCGAGCAGTACTTC. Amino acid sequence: CASSLTSGVYGEQYF.

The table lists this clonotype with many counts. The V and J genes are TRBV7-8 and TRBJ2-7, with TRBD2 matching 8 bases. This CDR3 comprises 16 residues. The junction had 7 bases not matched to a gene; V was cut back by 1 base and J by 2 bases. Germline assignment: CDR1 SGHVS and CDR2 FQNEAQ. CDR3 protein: CASSLGVAGGTYEQYF. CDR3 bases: TGTGCCAGCAGCTTAGGGGTGGCGGGGGGCACCTACGAGCAGTACTTC.

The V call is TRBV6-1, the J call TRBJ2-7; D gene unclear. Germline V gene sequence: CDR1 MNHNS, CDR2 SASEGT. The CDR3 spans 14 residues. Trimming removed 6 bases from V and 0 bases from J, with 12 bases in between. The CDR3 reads CASRVTPTSYEQYF. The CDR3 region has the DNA TGTGCCAGCAGGGTGACGCCAACCTCCTACGAGCAGTACTTC.

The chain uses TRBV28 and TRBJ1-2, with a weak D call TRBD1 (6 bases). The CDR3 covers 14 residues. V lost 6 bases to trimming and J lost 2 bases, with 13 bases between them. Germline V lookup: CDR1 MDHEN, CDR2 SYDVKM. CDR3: CASRYSGQNYGYTF. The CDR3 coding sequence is TGTGCCAGCAGATATTCCGGACAGAACTATGGCTACACCTTC.

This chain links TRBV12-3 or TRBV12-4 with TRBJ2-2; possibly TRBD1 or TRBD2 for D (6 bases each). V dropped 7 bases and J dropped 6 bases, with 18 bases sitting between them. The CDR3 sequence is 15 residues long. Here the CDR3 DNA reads TGTGCCAGCAACGCCGGGGGCGCGTTCTCCGGGGAGCTGTTTTTT. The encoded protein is CASNAGGAFSGELFF.

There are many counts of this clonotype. Here the CDR3 reads CASSLGFGTQYF. The CDR3 DNA reads TGTGCCAGCAGCTTAGGCTTCGGGACCCAGTACTTC. This sequence joins TRBV7-8 and TRBJ2-5; D is unclear. This CDR3 spans 12 amino acids. CDR1 and CDR2 (germline): SGHVS, FQNEAQ. V was shortened by 1 base and J by 7 bases, with 7 bases between the two germline ends.

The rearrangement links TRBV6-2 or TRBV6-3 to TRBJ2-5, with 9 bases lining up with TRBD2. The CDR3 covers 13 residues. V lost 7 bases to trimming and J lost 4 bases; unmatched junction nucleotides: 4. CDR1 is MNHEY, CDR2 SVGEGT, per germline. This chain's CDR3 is CASNLAGLETQYF. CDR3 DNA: TGTGCCAGCAATCTAGCGGGATTAGAGACCCAGTACTTC.

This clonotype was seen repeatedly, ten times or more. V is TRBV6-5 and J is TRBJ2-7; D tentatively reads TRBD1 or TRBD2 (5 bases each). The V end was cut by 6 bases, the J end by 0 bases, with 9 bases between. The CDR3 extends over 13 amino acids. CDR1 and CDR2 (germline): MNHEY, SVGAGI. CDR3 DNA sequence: TGTGCCAGCAGATTGAGGGGCTCCTACGAGCAGTACTTC. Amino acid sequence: CASRLRGSYEQYF.

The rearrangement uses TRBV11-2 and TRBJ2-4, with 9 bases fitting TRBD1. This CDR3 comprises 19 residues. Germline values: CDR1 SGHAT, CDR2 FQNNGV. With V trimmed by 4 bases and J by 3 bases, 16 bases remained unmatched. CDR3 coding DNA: TGTGCCAGCAGCTCCCGTAAATGGGGACAGGGATTTGACAAAAACATTCAGTACTTC. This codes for CASSSRKWGQGFDKNIQYF.

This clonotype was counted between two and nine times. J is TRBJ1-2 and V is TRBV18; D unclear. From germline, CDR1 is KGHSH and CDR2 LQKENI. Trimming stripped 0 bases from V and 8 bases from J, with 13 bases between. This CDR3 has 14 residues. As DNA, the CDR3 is TGTGCCAGCTCACCACCGGTGGGCCACCGAGGCTACACCTTC. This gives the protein CASSPPVGHRGYTF.

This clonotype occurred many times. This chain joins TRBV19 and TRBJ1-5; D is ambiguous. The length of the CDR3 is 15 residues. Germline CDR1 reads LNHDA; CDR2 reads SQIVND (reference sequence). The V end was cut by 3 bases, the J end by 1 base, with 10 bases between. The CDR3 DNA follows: TGTGCCAGTAGTATGATCGGGAACAGCAATCAGCCCCAGCATTTT. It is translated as CASSMIGNSNQPQHF.

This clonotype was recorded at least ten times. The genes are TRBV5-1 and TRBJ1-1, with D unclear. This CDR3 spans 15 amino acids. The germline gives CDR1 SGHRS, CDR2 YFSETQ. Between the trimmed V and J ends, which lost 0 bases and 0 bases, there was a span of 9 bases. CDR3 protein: CASSLDRPMNTEAFF. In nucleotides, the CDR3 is TGCGCCAGCAGCTTGGATAGACCCATGAACACTGAAGCTTTCTTT.